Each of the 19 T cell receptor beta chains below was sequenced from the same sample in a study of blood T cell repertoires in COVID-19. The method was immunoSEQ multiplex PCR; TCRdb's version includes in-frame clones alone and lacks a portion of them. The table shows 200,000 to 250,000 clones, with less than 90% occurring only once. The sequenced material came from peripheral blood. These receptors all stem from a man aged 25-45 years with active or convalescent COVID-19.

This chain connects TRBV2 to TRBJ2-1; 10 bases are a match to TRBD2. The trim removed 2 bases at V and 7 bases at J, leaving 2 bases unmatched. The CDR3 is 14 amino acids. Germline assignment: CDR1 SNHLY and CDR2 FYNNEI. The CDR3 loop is CASSESSGRNEQFF. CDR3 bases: TGTGCCAGCAGTGAAAGTAGCGGGAGGAATGAGCAGTTCTTC.

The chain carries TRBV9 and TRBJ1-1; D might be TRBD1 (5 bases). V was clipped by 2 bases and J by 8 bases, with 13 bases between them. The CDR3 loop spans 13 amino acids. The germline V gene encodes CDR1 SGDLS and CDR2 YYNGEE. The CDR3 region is CASSVQGIGEAFF. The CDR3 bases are TGTGCCAGCAGCGTGCAGGGTATTGGGGAAGCTTTCTTT.

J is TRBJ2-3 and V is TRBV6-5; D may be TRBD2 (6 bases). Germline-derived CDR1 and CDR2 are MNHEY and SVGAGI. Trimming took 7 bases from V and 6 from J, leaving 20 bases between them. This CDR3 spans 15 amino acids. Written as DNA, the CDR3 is TGTGCCAGCACAGGTGGGACTGGGTCATTGGATACGCAGTATTTT. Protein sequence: CASTGGTGSLDTQYF.

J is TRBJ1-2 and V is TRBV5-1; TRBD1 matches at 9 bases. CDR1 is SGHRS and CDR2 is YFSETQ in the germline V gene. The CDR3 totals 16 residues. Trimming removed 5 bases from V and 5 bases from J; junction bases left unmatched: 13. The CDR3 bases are TGCGCCAGCAGGATTGCTTACAGGGGGCGGGGATATGGCTACACCTTC. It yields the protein CASRIAYRGRGYGYTF.

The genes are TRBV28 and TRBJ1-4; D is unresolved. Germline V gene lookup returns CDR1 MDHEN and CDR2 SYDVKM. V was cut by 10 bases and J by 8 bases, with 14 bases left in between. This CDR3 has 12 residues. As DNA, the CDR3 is TGTGCCACTCGGGCGGGATGGGAAAAACTGTTTTTT. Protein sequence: CATRAGWEKLFF.

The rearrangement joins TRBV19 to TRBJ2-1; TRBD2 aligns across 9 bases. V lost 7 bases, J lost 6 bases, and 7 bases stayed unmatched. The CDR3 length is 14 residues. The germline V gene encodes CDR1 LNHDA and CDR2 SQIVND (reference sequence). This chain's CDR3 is CASNKASGANEQFF. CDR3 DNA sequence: TGTGCCAGTAACAAGGCTAGCGGGGCCAATGAGCAGTTCTTC.

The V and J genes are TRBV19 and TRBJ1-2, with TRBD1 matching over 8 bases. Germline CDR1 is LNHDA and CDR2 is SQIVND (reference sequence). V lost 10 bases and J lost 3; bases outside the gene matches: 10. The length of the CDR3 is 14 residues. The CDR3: CATLDRAGYYGYTF. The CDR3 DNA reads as TGTGCCACCCTGGACAGGGCAGGCTACTATGGCTACACCTTC.

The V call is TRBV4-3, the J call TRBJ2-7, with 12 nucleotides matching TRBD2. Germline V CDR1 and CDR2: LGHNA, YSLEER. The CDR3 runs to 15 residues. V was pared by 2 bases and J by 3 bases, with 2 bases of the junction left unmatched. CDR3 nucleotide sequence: TGCGCCAGCAGCCAATTGACTAGCGGGGGCTACGAGCAGTACTTC. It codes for CASSQLTSGGYEQYF.

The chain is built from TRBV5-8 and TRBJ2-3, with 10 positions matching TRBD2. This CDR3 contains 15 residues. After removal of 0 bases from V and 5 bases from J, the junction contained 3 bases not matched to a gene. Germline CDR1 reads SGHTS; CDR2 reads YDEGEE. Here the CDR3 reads CASSLGGTSEDTQYF. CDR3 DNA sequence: TGTGCCAGCAGCTTGGGGGGGACTAGCGAAGATACGCAGTATTTT.

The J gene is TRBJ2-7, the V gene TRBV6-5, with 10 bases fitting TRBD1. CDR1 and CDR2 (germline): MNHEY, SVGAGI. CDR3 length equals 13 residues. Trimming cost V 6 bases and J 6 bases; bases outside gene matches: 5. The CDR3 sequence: CASSTGTGVEQYF. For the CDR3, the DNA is TGTGCCAGCAGCACCGGGACAGGGGTCGAGCAGTACTTC.

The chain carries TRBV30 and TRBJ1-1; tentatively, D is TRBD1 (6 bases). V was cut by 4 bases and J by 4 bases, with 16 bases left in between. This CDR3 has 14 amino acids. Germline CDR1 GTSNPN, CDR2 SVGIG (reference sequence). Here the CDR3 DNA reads TGTGCCTGGACCCTTAACACAGGGTTCACTGAAGCTTTCTTT. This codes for CAWTLNTGFTEAFF.

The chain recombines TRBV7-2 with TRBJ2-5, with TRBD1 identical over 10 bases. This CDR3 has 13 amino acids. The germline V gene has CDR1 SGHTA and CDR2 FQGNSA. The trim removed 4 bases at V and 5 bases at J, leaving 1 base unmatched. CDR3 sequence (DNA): TGTGCCAGCAGCTGGACAGGGGGGGAGACCCAGTACTTC. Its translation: CASSWTGGETQYF. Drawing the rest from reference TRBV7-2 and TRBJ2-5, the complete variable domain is GAGVSQSPSNKVTEKGKDVELRCDPISGHTALYWYRQSLGQGLEFLIYFQGNSAPDKSGLPSDRFSAERTGGSVSTLTIQRTQQEDSAVYLCASSWTGGETQYFGPGTRLLVL.

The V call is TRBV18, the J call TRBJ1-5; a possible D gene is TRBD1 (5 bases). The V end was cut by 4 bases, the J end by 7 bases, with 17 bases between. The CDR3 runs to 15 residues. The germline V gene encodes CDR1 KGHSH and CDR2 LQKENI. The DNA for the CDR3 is TGTGCCAGCTCACTAGGACAACCATCGACGCAGCCCCAGCATTTT. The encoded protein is CASSLGQPSTQPQHF.

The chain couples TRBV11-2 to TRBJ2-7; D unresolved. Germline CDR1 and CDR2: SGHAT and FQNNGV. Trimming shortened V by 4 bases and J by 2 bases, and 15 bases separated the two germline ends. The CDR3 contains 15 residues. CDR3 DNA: TGTGCCAGCAGCTCGCCTACACGTCAGGCCTACGAGCAGTACTTC. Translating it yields CASSSPTRQAYEQYF.

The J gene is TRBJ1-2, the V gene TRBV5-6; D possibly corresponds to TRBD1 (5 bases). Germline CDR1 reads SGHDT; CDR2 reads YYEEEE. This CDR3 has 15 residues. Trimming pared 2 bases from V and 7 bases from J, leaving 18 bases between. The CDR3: CASSFVGSGMGGYTF. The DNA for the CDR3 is TGTGCCAGCAGCTTTGTGGGCTCAGGGATGGGTGGCTACACCTTC.

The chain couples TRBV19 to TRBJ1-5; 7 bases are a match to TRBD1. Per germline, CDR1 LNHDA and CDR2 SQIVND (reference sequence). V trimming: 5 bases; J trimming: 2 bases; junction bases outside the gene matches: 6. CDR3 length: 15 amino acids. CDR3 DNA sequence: TGTGCCAGTAGTCCACAGGGGAATGGCAATCAGCCCCAGCATTTT. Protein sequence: CASSPQGNGNQPQHF.

CDR3 loop: CASRAGQITDTQYF. DNA of the CDR3: TGTGCCAGCAGGGCGGGACAGATCACAGATACGCAGTATTTT. The chain employs TRBV2 and TRBJ2-3, with D tentatively TRBD1 (7 bases). V dropped 6 bases and J dropped 2 bases, with 12 bases sitting between them. Germline V gene sequence: CDR1 SNHLY, CDR2 FYNNEI. The CDR3 totals 14 residues.

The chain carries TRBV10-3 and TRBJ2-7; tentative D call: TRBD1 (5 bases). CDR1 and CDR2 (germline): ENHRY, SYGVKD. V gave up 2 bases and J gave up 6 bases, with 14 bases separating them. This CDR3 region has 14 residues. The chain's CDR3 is CAISEPQGAGEQYF. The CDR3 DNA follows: TGTGCCATCAGTGAGCCACAAGGGGCTGGCGAGCAGTACTTC.

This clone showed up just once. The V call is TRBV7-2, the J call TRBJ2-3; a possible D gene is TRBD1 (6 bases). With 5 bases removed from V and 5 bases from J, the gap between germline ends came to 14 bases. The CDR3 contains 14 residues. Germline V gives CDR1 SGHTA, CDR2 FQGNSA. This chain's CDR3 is CASSLRQAGDTQYF. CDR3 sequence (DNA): TGTGCCAGCAGCCTACGACAGGCCGGAGATACGCAGTATTTT.